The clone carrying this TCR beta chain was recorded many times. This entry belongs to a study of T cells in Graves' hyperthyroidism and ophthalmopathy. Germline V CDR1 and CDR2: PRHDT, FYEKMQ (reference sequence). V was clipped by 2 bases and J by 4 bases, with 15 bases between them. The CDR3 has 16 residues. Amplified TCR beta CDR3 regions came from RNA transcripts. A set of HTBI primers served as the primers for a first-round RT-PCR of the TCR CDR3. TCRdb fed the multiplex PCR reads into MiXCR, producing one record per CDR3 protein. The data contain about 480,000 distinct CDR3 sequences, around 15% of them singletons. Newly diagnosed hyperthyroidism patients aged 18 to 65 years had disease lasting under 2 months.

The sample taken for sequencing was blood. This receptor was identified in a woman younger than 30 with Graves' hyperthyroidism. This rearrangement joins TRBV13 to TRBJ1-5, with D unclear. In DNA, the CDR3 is TGTGCCAGCAGCTTACGGAACCGGATGGGGAATCAGCCCCAGCATTTT. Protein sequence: CASSLRNRMGNQPQHF.